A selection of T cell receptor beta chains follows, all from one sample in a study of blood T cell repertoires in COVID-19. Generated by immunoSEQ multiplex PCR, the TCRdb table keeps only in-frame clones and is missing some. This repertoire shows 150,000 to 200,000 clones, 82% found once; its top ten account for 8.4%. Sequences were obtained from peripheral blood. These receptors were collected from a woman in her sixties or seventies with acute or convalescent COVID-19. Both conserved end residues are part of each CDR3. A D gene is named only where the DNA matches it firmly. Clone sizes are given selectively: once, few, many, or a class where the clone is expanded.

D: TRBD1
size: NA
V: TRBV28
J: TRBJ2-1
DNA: TGTGCCAGCAGGGGGACAGGGGGTTTGGGCGTGGATGAGCAGTTCTTC
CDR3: CASRGTGGLGVDEQFF

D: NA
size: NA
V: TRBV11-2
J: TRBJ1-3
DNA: TGTGCCAGCAGCTTCGGCACCGGAGACACCATATATTTT
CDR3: CASSFGTGDTIYF

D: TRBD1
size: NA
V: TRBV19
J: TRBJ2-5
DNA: TGTGCCAGTAGTAGCGTCAGCAGGGGGCCCCAAGAGACCCAGTACTTC
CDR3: CASSSVSRGPQETQYF

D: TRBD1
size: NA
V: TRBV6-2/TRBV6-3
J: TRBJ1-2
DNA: TGTGCCAGCAGTGCCGGGACAGTTTATGGCTACACCTTC
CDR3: CASSAGTVYGYTF

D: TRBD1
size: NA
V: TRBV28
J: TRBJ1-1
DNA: TGTGCCAGCAGCCCGGACAGGGGTTTGGTAGCTTTCTTT
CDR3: CASSPDRGLVAFF

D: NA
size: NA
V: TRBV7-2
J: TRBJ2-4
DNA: TGTGCCAGCAGCGCCGGAGGGTCGTCCAAAAACATTCAGTACTTC
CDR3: CASSAGGSSKNIQYF

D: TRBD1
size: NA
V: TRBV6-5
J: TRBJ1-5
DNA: TGTGCCAGCAGTCCCCGGGACAGGGTCCATTTT
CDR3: CASSPRDRVHF

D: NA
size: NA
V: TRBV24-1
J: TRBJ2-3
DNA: TGTGCCACCAGTCTCGAGGGCGTTGGTACCACAGATACGCAGTATTTT
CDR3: CATSLEGVGTTDTQYF

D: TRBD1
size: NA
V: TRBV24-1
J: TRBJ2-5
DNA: TGTGCCACCCATCCCGGACAGGGAGAGACCCAGTACTTC
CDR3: CATHPGQGETQYF

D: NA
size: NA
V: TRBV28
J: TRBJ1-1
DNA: TGTGCCAGCAGTTCACCAGTCACTGAAGCTTTCTTT
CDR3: CASSSPVTEAFF

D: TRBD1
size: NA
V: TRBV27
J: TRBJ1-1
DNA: TGTGCCAGCAGTTCCGGGACAGGGGGCTTAGGAGCTTTCTTT
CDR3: CASSSGTGGLGAFF

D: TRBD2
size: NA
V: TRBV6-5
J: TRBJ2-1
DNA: TGTGCCAGCAGGGTGACTAGCGGTGGGCATGAGCAGTTCTTC
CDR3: CASRVTSGGHEQFF

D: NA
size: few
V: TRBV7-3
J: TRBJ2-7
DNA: TGTGCCAGCAGCTCTTTCTCGGCCTACGAGCAGTACTTC
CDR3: CASSSFSAYEQYF

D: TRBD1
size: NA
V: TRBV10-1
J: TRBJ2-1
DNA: TGCGCCAGCAGTGAGGGGGGGACAGGGTTTGGGACTACTCGATACAATGAGCAGTTCTTC
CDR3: CASSEGGTGFGTTRYNEQFF

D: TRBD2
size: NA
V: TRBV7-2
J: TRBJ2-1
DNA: TGTGCCAGCAGCTTATGGGGACTAGAGGACAATGAGCAGTTCTTC
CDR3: CASSLWGLEDNEQFF

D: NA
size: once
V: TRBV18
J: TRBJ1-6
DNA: TGTGCCAGCTCCGACGGGGGTGAGACTTCACCCCTCCACTTT
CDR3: CASSDGGETSPLHF

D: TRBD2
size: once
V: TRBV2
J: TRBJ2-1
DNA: TGTGCCAGCACCCTAGCGGGGGGGCGGAATGAGCAGTTCTTC
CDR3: CASTLAGGRNEQFF

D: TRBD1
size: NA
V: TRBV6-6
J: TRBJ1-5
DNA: TGTGCCAGCAACTCGGGCAGGGGGCATCAGCCCCAGCATTTT
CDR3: CASNSGRGHQPQHF

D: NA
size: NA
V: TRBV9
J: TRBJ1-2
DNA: TGTGCCAGCAGCGTAGAACCAGTCCCGGGCTATGGCTACACCTTC
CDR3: CASSVEPVPGYGYTF

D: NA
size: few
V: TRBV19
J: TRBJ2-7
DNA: TGTGCCAGTAGTCAATCCGGGATATCGGGCGAGCAGTACTTC
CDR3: CASSQSGISGEQYF

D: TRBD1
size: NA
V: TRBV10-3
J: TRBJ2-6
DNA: TGTGCCATCAGAGCACCGGGACAGGGGGCTATGGGGGCCAACGTCCTGACTTTC
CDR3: CAIRAPGQGAMGANVLTF

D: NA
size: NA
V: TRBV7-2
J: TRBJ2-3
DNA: TGTGCCAGCAGCTTTCTTATGGCGGGCACAGATACGCAGTATTTT
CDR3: CASSFLMAGTDTQYF

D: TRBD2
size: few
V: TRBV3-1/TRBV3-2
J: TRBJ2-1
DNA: TGTGCCAGCAGCCCTGGACTAGCGGGGGGCGGGAACAATGAGCAGTTCTTC
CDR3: CASSPGLAGGGNNEQFF

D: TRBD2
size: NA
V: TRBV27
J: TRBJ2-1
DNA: TGTGCCAGCAGTTTTAAGTCTAGCGGGAGGAATGAGCAGTTCTTC
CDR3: CASSFKSSGRNEQFF

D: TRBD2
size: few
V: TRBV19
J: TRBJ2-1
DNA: TGTGCCAGTACCACTCTGGGCGCCGGGACTACCATCCACAATGAGCAGTTCTTC
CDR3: CASTTLGAGTTIHNEQFF

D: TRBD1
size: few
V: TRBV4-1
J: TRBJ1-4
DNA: TGCGCCAGCAGCCAAGCCTTATTGACAGGGGACGAAAAACTGTTTTTT
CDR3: CASSQALLTGDEKLFF

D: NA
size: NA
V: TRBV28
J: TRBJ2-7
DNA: TGTGCCAGCAGTTTTAGTCGAAGCAGGCCGGTCTACGAGCAGTACTTC
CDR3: CASSFSRSRPVYEQYF

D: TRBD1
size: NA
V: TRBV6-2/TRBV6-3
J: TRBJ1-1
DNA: TGTGCCAGCAGTTACCCCCGGGACAGCCCCGGAGCTTTCTTT
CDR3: CASSYPRDSPGAFF